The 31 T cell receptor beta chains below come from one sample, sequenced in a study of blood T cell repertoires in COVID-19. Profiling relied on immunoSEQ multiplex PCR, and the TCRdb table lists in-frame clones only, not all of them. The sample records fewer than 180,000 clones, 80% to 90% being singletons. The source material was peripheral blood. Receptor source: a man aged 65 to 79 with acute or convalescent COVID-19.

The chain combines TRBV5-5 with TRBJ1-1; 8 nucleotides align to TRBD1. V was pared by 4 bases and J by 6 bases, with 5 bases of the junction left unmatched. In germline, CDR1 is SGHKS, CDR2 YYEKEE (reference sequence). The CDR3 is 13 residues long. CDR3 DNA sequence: TGTGCCAGCAGCGAACCGACAGGGGCTGAAGCTTTCTTT. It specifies CASSEPTGAEAFF.

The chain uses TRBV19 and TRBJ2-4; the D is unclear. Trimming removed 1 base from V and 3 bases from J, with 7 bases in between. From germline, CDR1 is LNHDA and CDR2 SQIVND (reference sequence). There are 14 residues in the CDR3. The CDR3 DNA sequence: TGTGCCAGTAGTATAGCACACTACAAAAACATTCAGTACTTC. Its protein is CASSIAHYKNIQYF.

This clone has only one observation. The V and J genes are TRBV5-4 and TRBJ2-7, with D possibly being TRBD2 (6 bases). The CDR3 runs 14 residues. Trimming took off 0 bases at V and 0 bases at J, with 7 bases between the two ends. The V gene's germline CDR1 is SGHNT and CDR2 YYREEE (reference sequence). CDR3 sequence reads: CASSLDGGSYEQYF. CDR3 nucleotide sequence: TGTGCCAGCAGCTTGGACGGGGGCTCCTACGAGCAGTACTTC. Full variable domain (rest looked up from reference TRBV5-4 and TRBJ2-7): ETGVTQSPTHLIKTRGQQVTLRCSSQSGHNTVSWYQQALGQGPQFIFQYYREEENGRGNFPPRFSGLQFPNYSSELNVNALELDDSALYLCASSLDGGSYEQYFGPGTRLTVT.

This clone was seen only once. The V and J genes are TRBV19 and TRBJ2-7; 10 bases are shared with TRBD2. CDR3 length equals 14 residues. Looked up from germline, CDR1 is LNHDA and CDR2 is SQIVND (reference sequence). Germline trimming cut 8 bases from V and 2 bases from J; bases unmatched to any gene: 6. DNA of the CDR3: TGTGCCAGTTCTAGGACTAGCGGAACCTACGAGCAGTACTTC. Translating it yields CASSRTSGTYEQYF. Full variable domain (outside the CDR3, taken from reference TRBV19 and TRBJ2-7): DGGITQSPKYLFRKEGQNVTLSCEQNLNHDAMYWYRQDPGQGLRLIYYSQIVNDFQKGDIAEGYSVSREKKESFPLTVTSAQKNPTAFYLCASSRTSGTYEQYFGPGTRLTVT.

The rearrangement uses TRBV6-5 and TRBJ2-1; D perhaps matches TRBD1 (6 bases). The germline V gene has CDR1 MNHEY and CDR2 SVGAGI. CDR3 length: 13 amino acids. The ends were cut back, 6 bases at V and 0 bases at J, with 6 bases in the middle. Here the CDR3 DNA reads TGTGCCAGCAGGGACAGCTCCTACAATGAGCAGTTCTTC. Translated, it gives CASRDSSYNEQFF.

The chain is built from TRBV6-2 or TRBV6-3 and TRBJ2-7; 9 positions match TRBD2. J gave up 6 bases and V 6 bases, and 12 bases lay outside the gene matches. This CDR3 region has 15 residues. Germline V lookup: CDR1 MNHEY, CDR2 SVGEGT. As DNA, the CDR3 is TGTGCCAGCAGCTCCCCGGGACTAGCTAACCGCGAGCAGTACTTC. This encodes CASSSPGLANREQYF.

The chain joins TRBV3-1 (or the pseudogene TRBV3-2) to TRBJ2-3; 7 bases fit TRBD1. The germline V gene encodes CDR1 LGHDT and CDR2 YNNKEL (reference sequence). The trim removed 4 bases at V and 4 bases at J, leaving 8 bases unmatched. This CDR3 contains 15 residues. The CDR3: CASSPLDRAADTQYF. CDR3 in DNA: TGTGCCAGCAGCCCCTTAGACAGGGCCGCAGATACGCAGTATTTT.

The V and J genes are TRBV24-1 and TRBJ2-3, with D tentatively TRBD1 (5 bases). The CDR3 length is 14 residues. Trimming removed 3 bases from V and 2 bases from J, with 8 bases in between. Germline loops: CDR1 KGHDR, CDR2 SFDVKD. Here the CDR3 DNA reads TGTGCCACCAGTGATACAGGCGACACAGATACGCAGTATTTT. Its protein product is CATSDTGDTDTQYF.

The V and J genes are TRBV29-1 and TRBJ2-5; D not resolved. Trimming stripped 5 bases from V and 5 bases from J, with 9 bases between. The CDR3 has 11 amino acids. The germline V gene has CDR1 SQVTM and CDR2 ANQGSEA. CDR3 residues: CSVTNLETQYF. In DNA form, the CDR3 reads TGCAGCGTTACAAATCTGGAGACCCAGTACTTC. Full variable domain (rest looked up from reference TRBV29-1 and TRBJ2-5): SAVISQKPSRDICQRGTSLTIQCQVDSQVTMMFWYRQQPGQSLTLIATANQGSEATYESGFVIDKFPISRPNLTFSTLTVSNMSPEDSSIYLCSVTNLETQYFGPGTRLLVL.

The CDR3 region is CASSPLATNEKLFF. The CDR3, as DNA: TGTGCCAGCTCACCTCTAGCAACTAATGAAAAACTGTTTTTT. The chain couples TRBV18 to TRBJ1-4, with D hard to call. Germline-derived CDR1 and CDR2 are KGHSH and LQKENI. CDR3 size: 14 residues. Trimming stripped 3 bases from V and 0 bases from J, with 5 bases between.

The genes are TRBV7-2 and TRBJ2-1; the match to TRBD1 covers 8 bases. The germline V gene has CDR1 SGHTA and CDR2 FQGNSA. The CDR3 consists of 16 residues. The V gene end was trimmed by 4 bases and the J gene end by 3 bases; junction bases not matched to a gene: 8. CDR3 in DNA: TGTGCCAGCAGCTCATACGGGACAGGAAACTACAATGAGCAGTTCTTC. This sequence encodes CASSSYGTGNYNEQFF.

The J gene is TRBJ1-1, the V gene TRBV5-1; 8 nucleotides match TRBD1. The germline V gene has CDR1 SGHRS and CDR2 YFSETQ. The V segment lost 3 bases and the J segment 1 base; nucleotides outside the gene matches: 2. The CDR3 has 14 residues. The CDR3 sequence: CASSSGTGNTEAFF. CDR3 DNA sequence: TGCGCCAGCAGCTCCGGGACAGGGAACACTGAAGCTTTCTTT.

The CDR3 sequence: CASSSGRLTEQFF. The CDR3 region has the DNA TGTGCCAGTAGTAGCGGGAGGTTGACTGAGCAGTTCTTC. The chain recombines TRBV2 with TRBJ2-1; 10 bases map to TRBD2. Germline lookup yields CDR1 SNHLY and CDR2 FYNNEI. The ends lost 9 bases at V and 9 bases at J; junction bases unmatched: 8. CDR3 length equals 13 residues.

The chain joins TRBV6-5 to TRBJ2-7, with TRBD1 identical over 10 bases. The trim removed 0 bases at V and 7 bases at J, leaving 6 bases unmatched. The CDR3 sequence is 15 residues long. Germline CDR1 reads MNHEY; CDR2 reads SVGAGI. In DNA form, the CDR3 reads TGTGCCAGCAGTTACTCAAGACAGGGGGCGCGAGAGCAGTACTTC. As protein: CASSYSRQGAREQYF.

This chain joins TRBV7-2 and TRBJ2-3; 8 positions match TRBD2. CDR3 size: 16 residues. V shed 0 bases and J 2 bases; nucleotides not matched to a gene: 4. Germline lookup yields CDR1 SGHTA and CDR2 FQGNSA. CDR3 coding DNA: TGTGCCAGCAGCTTAGCTGCGGGAGGAATCACAGATACGCAGTATTTT. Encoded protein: CASSLAAGGITDTQYF. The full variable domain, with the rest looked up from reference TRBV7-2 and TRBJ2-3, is GAGVSQSPSNKVTEKGKDVELRCDPISGHTALYWYRQSLGQGLEFLIYFQGNSAPDKSGLPSDRFSAERTGGSVSTLTIQRTQQEDSAVYLCASSLAAGGITDTQYFGPGTRLTVL.

CDR3 region: CASSSRLVGGDTQYF. CDR3 nucleotides: TGTGCCAGCAGCTCCCGACTAGTCGGGGGGGATACGCAGTATTTT. This chain connects TRBV11-2 to TRBJ2-3; 7 bases match TRBD2. The CDR3 totals 15 residues. The V gene's germline CDR1 is SGHAT and CDR2 FQNNGV. V trimming: 4 bases; J trimming: 6 bases; junction bases outside the gene matches: 10.

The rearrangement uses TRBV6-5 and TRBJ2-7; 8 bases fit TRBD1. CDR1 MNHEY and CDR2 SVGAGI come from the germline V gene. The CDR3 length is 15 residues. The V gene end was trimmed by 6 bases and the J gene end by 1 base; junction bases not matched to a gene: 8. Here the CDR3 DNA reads TGTGCCAGCAGCAACCCAGGGGGCCTTTCCTACGAGCAGTACTTC. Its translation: CASSNPGGLSYEQYF.

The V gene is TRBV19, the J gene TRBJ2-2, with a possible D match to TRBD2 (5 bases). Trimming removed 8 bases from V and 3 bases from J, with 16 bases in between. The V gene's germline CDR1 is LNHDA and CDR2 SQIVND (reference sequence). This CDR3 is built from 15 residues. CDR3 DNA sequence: TGTGCCAGTCGTAGCTCGGGGTCCCACACCGGGGAGCTGTTTTTT. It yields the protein CASRSSGSHTGELFF.

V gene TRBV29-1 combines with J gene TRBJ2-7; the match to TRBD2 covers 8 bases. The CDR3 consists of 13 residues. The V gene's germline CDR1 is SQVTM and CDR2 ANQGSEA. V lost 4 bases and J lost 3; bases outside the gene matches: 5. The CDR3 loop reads CSVVITSGYEQYF. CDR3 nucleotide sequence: TGCAGCGTTGTCATAACTAGCGGCTACGAGCAGTACTTC.

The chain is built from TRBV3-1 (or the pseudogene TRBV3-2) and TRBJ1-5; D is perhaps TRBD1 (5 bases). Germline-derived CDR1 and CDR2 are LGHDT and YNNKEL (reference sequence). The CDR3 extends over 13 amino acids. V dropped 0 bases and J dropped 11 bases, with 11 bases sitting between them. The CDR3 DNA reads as TGTGCCAGCAGCCAAGATCACGGCAGGGCCCAGCATTTT. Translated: CASSQDHGRAQHF.

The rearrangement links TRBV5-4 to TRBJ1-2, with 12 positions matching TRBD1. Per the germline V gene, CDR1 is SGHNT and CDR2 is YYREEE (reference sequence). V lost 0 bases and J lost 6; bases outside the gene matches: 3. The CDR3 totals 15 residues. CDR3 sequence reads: CASSLAGTGGHGYTF. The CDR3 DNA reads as TGTGCCAGCAGCTTGGCCGGGACAGGGGGCCATGGCTACACCTTC.

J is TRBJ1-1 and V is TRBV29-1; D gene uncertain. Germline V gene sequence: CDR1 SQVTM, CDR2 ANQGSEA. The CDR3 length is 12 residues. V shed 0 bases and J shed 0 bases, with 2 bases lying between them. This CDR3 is CSVEDMNTEAFF. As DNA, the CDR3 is TGCAGCGTTGAAGATATGAACACTGAAGCTTTCTTT.

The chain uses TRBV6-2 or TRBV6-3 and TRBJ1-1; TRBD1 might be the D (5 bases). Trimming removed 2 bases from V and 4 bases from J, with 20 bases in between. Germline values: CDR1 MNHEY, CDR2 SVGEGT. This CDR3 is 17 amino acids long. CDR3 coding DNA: TGTGCCAGCAGTTACAGTATTGGGGCGGGGGAGATCACTGAAGCTTTCTTT. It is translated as CASSYSIGAGEITEAFF.

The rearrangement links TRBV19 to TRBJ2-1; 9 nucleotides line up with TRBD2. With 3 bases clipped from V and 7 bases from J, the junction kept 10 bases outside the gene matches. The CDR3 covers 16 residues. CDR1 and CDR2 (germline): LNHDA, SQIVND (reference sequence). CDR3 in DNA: TGTGCCAGTAGTATCCAGGCGGGAGGGCCGGGGAATGAGCAGTTCTTC. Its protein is CASSIQAGGPGNEQFF.

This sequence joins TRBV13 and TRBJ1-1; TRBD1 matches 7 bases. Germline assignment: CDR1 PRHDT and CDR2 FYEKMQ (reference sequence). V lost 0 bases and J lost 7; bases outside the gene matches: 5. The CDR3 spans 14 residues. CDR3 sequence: CASSLGSRGDEAFF. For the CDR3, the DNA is TGTGCCAGCAGCTTAGGCAGCAGGGGGGATGAAGCTTTCTTT.

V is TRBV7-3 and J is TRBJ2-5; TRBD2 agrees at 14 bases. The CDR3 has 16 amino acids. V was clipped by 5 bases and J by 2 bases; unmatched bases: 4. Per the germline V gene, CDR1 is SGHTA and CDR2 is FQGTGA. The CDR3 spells CASSPGLAGGQETQYF. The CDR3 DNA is TGTGCCAGCAGCCCCGGACTAGCGGGAGGTCAAGAGACCCAGTACTTC.

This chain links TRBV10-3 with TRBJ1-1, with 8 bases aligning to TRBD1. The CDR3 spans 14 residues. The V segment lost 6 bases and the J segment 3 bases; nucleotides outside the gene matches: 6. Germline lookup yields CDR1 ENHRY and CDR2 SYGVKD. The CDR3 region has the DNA TGTGCCATCAGCCAGGGGGCGTCGGACACTGAAGCTTTCTTT. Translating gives CAISQGASDTEAFF.

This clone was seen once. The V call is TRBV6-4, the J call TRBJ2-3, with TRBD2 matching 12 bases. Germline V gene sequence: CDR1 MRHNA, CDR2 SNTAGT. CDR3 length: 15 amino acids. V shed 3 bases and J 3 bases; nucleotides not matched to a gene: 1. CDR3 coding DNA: TGTGCCAGCAGTGAGACTAGCGGGAGAACAGATACGCAGTATTTT. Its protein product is CASSETSGRTDTQYF.

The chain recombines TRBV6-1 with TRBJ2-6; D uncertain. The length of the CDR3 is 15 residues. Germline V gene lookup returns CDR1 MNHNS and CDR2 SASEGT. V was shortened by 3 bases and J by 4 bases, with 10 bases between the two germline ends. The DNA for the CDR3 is TGTGCCAGCAGTGATGATGAACGGGGGGCCAACGTCCTGACTTTC. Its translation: CASSDDERGANVLTF.

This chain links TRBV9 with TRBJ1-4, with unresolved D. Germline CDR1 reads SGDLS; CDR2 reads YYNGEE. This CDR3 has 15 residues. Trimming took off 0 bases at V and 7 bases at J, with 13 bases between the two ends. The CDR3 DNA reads TGTGCCAGCAGCGTAGGTCCCTTGGCGGGTGAAAAACTGTTTTTT. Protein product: CASSVGPLAGEKLFF.

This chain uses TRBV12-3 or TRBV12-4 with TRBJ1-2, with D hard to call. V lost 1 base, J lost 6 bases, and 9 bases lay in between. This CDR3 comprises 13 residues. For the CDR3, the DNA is TGTGCCAGCAGTTTAGACGCGAGAAATGGCTACACCTTC. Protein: CASSLDARNGYTF.